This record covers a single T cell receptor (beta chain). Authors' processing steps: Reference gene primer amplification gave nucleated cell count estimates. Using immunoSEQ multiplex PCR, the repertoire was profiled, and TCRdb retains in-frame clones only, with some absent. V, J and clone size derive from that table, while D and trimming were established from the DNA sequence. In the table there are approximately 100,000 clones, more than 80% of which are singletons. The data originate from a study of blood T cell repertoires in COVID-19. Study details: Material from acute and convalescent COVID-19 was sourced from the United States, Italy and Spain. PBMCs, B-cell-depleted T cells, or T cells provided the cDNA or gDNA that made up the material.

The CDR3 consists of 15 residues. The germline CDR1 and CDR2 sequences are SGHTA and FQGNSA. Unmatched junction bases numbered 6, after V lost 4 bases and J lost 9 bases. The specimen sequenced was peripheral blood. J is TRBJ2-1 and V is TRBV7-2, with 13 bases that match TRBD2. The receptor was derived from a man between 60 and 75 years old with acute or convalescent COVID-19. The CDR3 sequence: CASSSGTSGIGEQFF. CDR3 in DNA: TGTGCCAGCAGCTCTGGGACTAGCGGGATCGGTGAGCAGTTCTTC. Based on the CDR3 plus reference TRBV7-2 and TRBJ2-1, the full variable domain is GAGVSQSPSNKVTEKGKDVELRCDPISGHTALYWYRQSLGQGLEFLIYFQGNSAPDKSGLPSDRFSAERTGGSVSTLTIQRTQQEDSAVYLCASSSGTSGIGEQFFGPGTRLTVL.